These T cell receptor beta chains were read from a single sample in a study of shared clonotypes between healthy human individuals. Repertoires were generated with immunoSEQ multiplex PCR, while TCRdb's copy carries only in-frame clones and drops some. The data show millions of clones, with about 92% seen just once and more than 1.5% held by the top ten. Sequencing used naive CD8+ T cells from PBMCs. The receptors were gathered from a young man in good health. Some clones in this sample may be carry-over from other donors' samples. The CDR3 runs from the conserved cysteine through the conserved F or W. D genes are given only for firm matches. Where a row states a size, it is once, few, many or the class of an expanded clone; other rows omit it.

abundance: .
d_gene: .
j_gene: TRBJ2-1
v_gene: TRBV9
CDR3nt: TGTGCCAGCAGCGAGGCGGACTTTAGCTCCTACAATGAGCAGTTCTTC
CDR3aa: CASSEADFSSYNEQFF

abundance: .
d_gene: TRBD2
j_gene: TRBJ2-1
v_gene: TRBV7-3
CDR3nt: TGTGCCAGCAGCTCCGGCGGGAGCGGCTACAATGAGCAGTTCTTC
CDR3aa: CASSSGGSGYNEQFF

abundance: .
d_gene: .
j_gene: TRBJ2-7
v_gene: TRBV7-3
CDR3nt: TGTGCCAGCAGCTTACGGGGACCGAGCTACGAGCAGTACTTC
CDR3aa: CASSLRGPSYEQYF

abundance: .
d_gene: .
j_gene: TRBJ2-5
v_gene: TRBV7-2
CDR3nt: TGTGCCAGCAGCCCCCCCCGGGGGGCAGGACAGGAGACCCAGTACTTC
CDR3aa: CASSPPRGAGQETQYF

abundance: .
d_gene: .
j_gene: TRBJ2-7
v_gene: TRBV9
CDR3nt: TGTGCCAGCAGCGTGAGGCCGCACGGGCCGACCTACGAGCAGTACTTC
CDR3aa: CASSVRPHGPTYEQYF

abundance: once
d_gene: TRBD2
j_gene: TRBJ2-1
v_gene: TRBV4-1
CDR3nt: TGCGCCAGCAGCCAAGTTGCAGCGGGAGTCGGCAATGAGCAGTTCTTC
CDR3aa: CASSQVAAGVGNEQFF

abundance: .
d_gene: .
j_gene: TRBJ2-1
v_gene: TRBV30
CDR3nt: TGTGCCTGGAGTGTACGGGTAGGAGGGCAGTTCTTC
CDR3aa: CAWSVRVGGQFF

abundance: .
d_gene: .
j_gene: TRBJ1-4
v_gene: TRBV11-1
CDR3nt: TGTGCCAGCAGCTTTTTGGAGGATGAAAAACTGTTTTTT
CDR3aa: CASSFLEDEKLFF

abundance: once
d_gene: .
j_gene: TRBJ2-2
v_gene: TRBV6-1
CDR3nt: TGTGCCAGCAGGGGACATAACACCGGGGAGCTGTTTTTT
CDR3aa: CASRGHNTGELFF

abundance: .
d_gene: .
j_gene: TRBJ2-7
v_gene: TRBV6-1
CDR3nt: TGTGCCAGCAGCCTCGGGACCGCCTACGAGCAGTACTTC
CDR3aa: CASSLGTAYEQYF

abundance: .
d_gene: .
j_gene: TRBJ2-1
v_gene: TRBV28
CDR3nt: TGTGCCAGCAGTTCCCCGTTGGGACACTACTCCTACAATGAGCAGTTCTTC
CDR3aa: CASSSPLGHYSYNEQFF

abundance: .
d_gene: TRBD1
j_gene: TRBJ2-7
v_gene: TRBV27
CDR3nt: TGTGCCAGCAGTCCCGGGACAGGGAAGCGCGAGCAGTACTTC
CDR3aa: CASSPGTGKREQYF

abundance: .
d_gene: .
j_gene: TRBJ1-5
v_gene: TRBV19
CDR3nt: TGTGCCAGTAGTACCTCGACAGGTTGGGGGTTTGGCAATCAGCCCCAGCATTTT
CDR3aa: CASSTSTGWGFGNQPQHF

abundance: .
d_gene: TRBD1
j_gene: TRBJ1-1
v_gene: TRBV5-1
CDR3nt: TGCGCCAGCAGCCCCCGGACAGGACATGAACGGACTGAAGCTTTCTTT
CDR3aa: CASSPRTGHERTEAFF

abundance: once
d_gene: TRBD2
j_gene: TRBJ2-1
v_gene: TRBV15
CDR3nt: TGTGCCACCAGCACTAGCGGAAACAATGAGCAGTTCTTC
CDR3aa: CATSTSGNNEQFF

abundance: .
d_gene: TRBD2
j_gene: TRBJ2-1
v_gene: TRBV28
CDR3nt: TGTGCCAGCAGTTTACTAGCGGGGCACTACAATGAGCAGTTCTTC
CDR3aa: CASSLLAGHYNEQFF

abundance: once
d_gene: TRBD2
j_gene: TRBJ2-7
v_gene: TRBV19
CDR3nt: TGTGCCAGTAGCCTATCCGCTAGCGGGAGTTACGAGCAGTACTTC
CDR3aa: CASSLSASGSYEQYF

abundance: .
d_gene: .
j_gene: TRBJ2-3
v_gene: TRBV10-3
CDR3nt: TGTGCCATCAGTGAGTCGGCAGCCCCGGGGCAAGATACGCAGTATTTT
CDR3aa: CAISESAAPGQDTQYF

abundance: once
d_gene: .
j_gene: TRBJ2-1
v_gene: TRBV11-2
CDR3nt: TGTGCCAGCAGCTTAATGTTGTCAGGTTCCTACAATGAGCAGTTCTTC
CDR3aa: CASSLMLSGSYNEQFF

abundance: .
d_gene: TRBD2
j_gene: TRBJ2-3
v_gene: TRBV19
CDR3nt: TGTGCCAGTAGTATCTTGGCGGGAGGCACAGATACGCAGTATTTT
CDR3aa: CASSILAGGTDTQYF

abundance: .
d_gene: .
j_gene: TRBJ1-2
v_gene: TRBV7-9
CDR3nt: TGTGCCAGCTACCAGTCCCCCACCGTAGGGTATGGCTACACCTTC
CDR3aa: CASYQSPTVGYGYTF

abundance: .
d_gene: TRBD1
j_gene: TRBJ2-5
v_gene: TRBV7-9
CDR3nt: TGTGCCAGCAGCCCCTTGACAGGGATGTACCAAGAGACCCAGTACTTC
CDR3aa: CASSPLTGMYQETQYF

abundance: .
d_gene: .
j_gene: TRBJ2-1
v_gene: TRBV5-1
CDR3nt: TGCGCCAGCAGCTTCCAAAGGCTAGGGAGCTCCTACAATGAGCAGTTCTTC
CDR3aa: CASSFQRLGSSYNEQFF

abundance: .
d_gene: .
j_gene: TRBJ2-7
v_gene: TRBV4-1
CDR3nt: TGCGCCAGCAGCCAAACGAGGGGGGGATGGAACCACGAGCAGTACTTC
CDR3aa: CASSQTRGGWNHEQYF

abundance: .
d_gene: TRBD2
j_gene: TRBJ2-1
v_gene: TRBV7-9
CDR3nt: TGTGCCAGCAGCTTACCGGAGCGGGAGATGGCGCCGGAGCAGTTCTTC
CDR3aa: CASSLPEREMAPEQFF

abundance: .
d_gene: .
j_gene: TRBJ1-2
v_gene: TRBV5-6
CDR3nt: TGTGCCAGCACTAAGCTAGGAGGGCAGGGAGGCGGCTACACCTTC
CDR3aa: CASTKLGGQGGGYTF

abundance: .
d_gene: TRBD2
j_gene: TRBJ2-1
v_gene: TRBV6-6
CDR3nt: TGTGCCAGCAGCACGACGCGGGAGGGCCCCAATGAGCAGTTCTTC
CDR3aa: CASSTTREGPNEQFF

abundance: .
d_gene: TRBD2
j_gene: TRBJ2-3
v_gene: TRBV6-4
CDR3nt: TGTGCCAGCAGTGACTTTCATAGCGGGGCGGGGACAGATACGCAGTATTTT
CDR3aa: CASSDFHSGAGTDTQYF

abundance: .
d_gene: .
j_gene: TRBJ2-5
v_gene: TRBV9
CDR3nt: TGTGCCAGCAGCGAGGGGTGGCTAGCCGTACAAGAGACCCAGTACTTC
CDR3aa: CASSEGWLAVQETQYF

abundance: .
d_gene: .
j_gene: TRBJ2-7
v_gene: TRBV5-6
CDR3nt: TGTGCCAGCAGTCGGCGGGCCACCTACGAGCAGTACTTC
CDR3aa: CASSRRATYEQYF

abundance: .
d_gene: TRBD2
j_gene: TRBJ2-1
v_gene: TRBV7-9
CDR3nt: TGTGCCAGCAGCCCTAGCCGGGGACTAGCGGGACTTGCCTACAATGAGCAGTTCTTC
CDR3aa: CASSPSRGLAGLAYNEQFF

abundance: .
d_gene: .
j_gene: TRBJ1-1
v_gene: TRBV15
CDR3nt: TGTGCCACCAGCTATGGAACTGAAGCTTTCTTT
CDR3aa: CATSYGTEAFF

abundance: .
d_gene: .
j_gene: TRBJ2-5
v_gene: TRBV10-3
CDR3nt: TGTGCCATCAGGGGGGATCCGCGGACCCAAGAGACCCAGTACTTC
CDR3aa: CAIRGDPRTQETQYF

abundance: .
d_gene: TRBD2
j_gene: TRBJ2-7
v_gene: TRBV11-2
CDR3nt: TGTGCCAGCAGCTTGGGTTTAGCGGGACACTTTTACGAGCAGTACTTC
CDR3aa: CASSLGLAGHFYEQYF

abundance: .
d_gene: TRBD2
j_gene: TRBJ2-7
v_gene: TRBV28
CDR3nt: TGTGCCAGCAGTCAAGGACTAGCGGGAGTCTACGAGCAGTACTTC
CDR3aa: CASSQGLAGVYEQYF

abundance: .
d_gene: TRBD2
j_gene: TRBJ2-7
v_gene: TRBV25-1
CDR3nt: TGTGCCAGCAGTAAGGCGGGGGGATTCAACGAGCAGTACTTC
CDR3aa: CASSKAGGFNEQYF

abundance: .
d_gene: .
j_gene: TRBJ2-1
v_gene: TRBV5-4
CDR3nt: TGTGCCAGCAGCTTTTCCATCGGGGGCGGCGTCAATGAGCAGTTCTTC
CDR3aa: CASSFSIGGGVNEQFF

abundance: .
d_gene: TRBD1
j_gene: TRBJ2-1
v_gene: TRBV5-1
CDR3nt: TGCGCCAGCAGCTTGGATGATCTCAGGGGGCGATTTGATTTGAATGAGCAGTTCTTC
CDR3aa: CASSLDDLRGRFDLNEQFF

abundance: .
d_gene: .
j_gene: TRBJ2-1
v_gene: TRBV19
CDR3nt: TGTGCCAGTAGTATCCTCCCCAAGAGCTACAATGAGCAGTTCTTC
CDR3aa: CASSILPKSYNEQFF

abundance: .
d_gene: .
j_gene: TRBJ1-1
v_gene: TRBV28
CDR3nt: TGTGCCAGCAGTCCTCAGACAGGATATACTGAAGCTTTCTTT
CDR3aa: CASSPQTGYTEAFF

abundance: .
d_gene: TRBD2
j_gene: TRBJ2-5
v_gene: TRBV9
CDR3nt: TGTGCCAGCAGCGTAGAACCTAGCGGGAACCAAGAGACCCAGTACTTC
CDR3aa: CASSVEPSGNQETQYF

abundance: .
d_gene: TRBD1
j_gene: TRBJ2-7
v_gene: TRBV28
CDR3nt: TGTGCCAGCAGTCACGGGACAGGGGAAGTCTACTACTACGAGCAGTACTTC
CDR3aa: CASSHGTGEVYYYEQYF

abundance: .
d_gene: .
j_gene: TRBJ2-1
v_gene: TRBV9
CDR3nt: TGTGCCAGCAGCTACCCCCAGTCAGATATACGCCGCAATGAGCAGTTCTTC
CDR3aa: CASSYPQSDIRRNEQFF

abundance: .
d_gene: TRBD2
j_gene: TRBJ2-1
v_gene: TRBV7-9
CDR3nt: TGTGCCAGCAGCTTAGTCACAGCGGGAGCATTCCAGTTCTTC
CDR3aa: CASSLVTAGAFQFF

abundance: .
d_gene: .
j_gene: TRBJ2-5
v_gene: TRBV10-3
CDR3nt: TGTGCCATCAGTGAGTCGGGAGCAGGGGAGACCCAGTACTTC
CDR3aa: CAISESGAGETQYF

abundance: .
d_gene: TRBD2
j_gene: TRBJ2-7
v_gene: TRBV6-1
CDR3nt: TGTGCCAGCAGTGCCTTGCTAGCGGGAGCGAACTACGAGCAGTACTTC
CDR3aa: CASSALLAGANYEQYF

abundance: .
d_gene: .
j_gene: TRBJ2-2
v_gene: TRBV29-1
CDR3nt: TGCAGCGTTACGGGGGGAGGGACAAACACCGGGGAGCTGTTTTTT
CDR3aa: CSVTGGGTNTGELFF

abundance: .
d_gene: .
j_gene: TRBJ2-3
v_gene: TRBV27
CDR3nt: TGTGCCAGCAGTTTACGATCAAGCGGCACAGATACGCAGTATTTT
CDR3aa: CASSLRSSGTDTQYF

abundance: .
d_gene: .
j_gene: TRBJ2-1
v_gene: TRBV4-3
CDR3nt: TGCGCCAGCAGCCAAGATTGGCGAGGCCCCGACAATGAGCAGTTCTTC
CDR3aa: CASSQDWRGPDNEQFF

abundance: .
d_gene: TRBD2
j_gene: TRBJ2-1
v_gene: TRBV7-6
CDR3nt: TGTGCCAGCAGCTTAGTTAGCGGGAGCATAAATGAGCAGTTCTTC
CDR3aa: CASSLVSGSINEQFF

abundance: .
d_gene: TRBD2
j_gene: TRBJ2-2
v_gene: TRBV27
CDR3nt: TGTGCCAGCAGCCCGATGGCGGGAGGCGGCACCGGGGAGCTGTTTTTT
CDR3aa: CASSPMAGGGTGELFF

abundance: .
d_gene: TRBD2
j_gene: TRBJ2-3
v_gene: TRBV27
CDR3nt: TGTGCCAGCAGCCGACGACGGGGGGGTACGCAGTATTTT
CDR3aa: CASSRRRGGTQYF

abundance: .
d_gene: TRBD2
j_gene: TRBJ2-2
v_gene: TRBV28
CDR3nt: TGTGCCAGCAGTTTATTCCCGGCGGGAGCTTTCACCGGGGAGCTGTTTTTT
CDR3aa: CASSLFPAGAFTGELFF

abundance: .
d_gene: TRBD1
j_gene: TRBJ1-1
v_gene: TRBV28
CDR3nt: TGTGCCAGCAGTGATTACAGGGGGGTCACTGAAGCTTTCTTT
CDR3aa: CASSDYRGVTEAFF

abundance: once
d_gene: .
j_gene: TRBJ1-2
v_gene: TRBV7-8
CDR3nt: TGTGCCAGCAGCTTAGCCAGTCTGGGTGGCTACACCTTC
CDR3aa: CASSLASLGGYTF

abundance: .
d_gene: TRBD1
j_gene: TRBJ2-7
v_gene: TRBV18
CDR3nt: TGTGCCAGCTCGCCAACAGGGGGGAGCTCCTACGAGCAGTACTTC
CDR3aa: CASSPTGGSSYEQYF